What follows are 23 T cell receptor beta chains derived from one specimen sequenced in a study. Using its own MiXCR run on the 5' RACE reads, TCRdb lists one record per CDR3 protein. Altogether 25,000 to 40,000 distinct CDR3 sequences are present, around 22% being singletons, with the ten largest covering around 4%. Source material: memory CD4+ T cells sorted from blood. Specified subset: memory CD4+ T cells, CD4+CD45RO+CD25-. The receptors stem from a female donor with breast cancer.

The chain has TRBV7-3 and TRBJ2-2, with D tentatively TRBD1 (6 bases). Germline V gives CDR1 SGHTA, CDR2 FQGTGA. The CDR3 has 14 amino acids. The V gene lost 5 bases and the J gene lost 5 bases, with 12 bases spanning the gap. This CDR3 reads CASSRDTMTGELFF. The DNA of the CDR3 is TGTGCCAGCAGCCGGGACACTATGACCGGGGAGCTGTTTTTT.

The rearrangement uses TRBV28 and TRBJ2-5; D could derive from TRBD1 or TRBD2 (6 bases each). Germline V CDR1 and CDR2: MDHEN, SYDVKM. The CDR3 runs 16 residues. V lost 6 bases to trimming and J lost 7 bases, with 24 bases between them. The CDR3 here is CASSPTEGGKAGTQYF. The CDR3 DNA is TGTGCCAGCAGCCCTACCGAGGGGGGCAAGGCAGGGACCCAGTACTTC.

This clonotype showed up many times. J is TRBJ2-7 and V is TRBV6-1, with D possibly TRBD1 on 5 matching bases. Looked up from germline, CDR1 is MNHNS and CDR2 is SASEGT. Trimming took off 8 bases at V and 0 bases at J, with 5 bases between the two ends. The CDR3 runs to 11 residues. The chain's CDR3 is CASGHSYEQYF. CDR3 in DNA: TGTGCCAGCGGACACTCCTACGAGCAGTACTTC.

The chain has TRBV2 and TRBJ1-1, with D uncertain. The length of the CDR3 is 10 residues. Germline V lookup: CDR1 SNHLY, CDR2 FYNNEI. Trimming shortened V by 8 bases and J by 4 bases, and 5 bases separated the two germline ends. The CDR3 nucleotides read TGTGCCAGCCGGGGCACTGAAGCTTTCTTT. This sequence encodes CASRGTEAFF.

In this sample, this clonotype turned up many times. The CDR3 DNA sequence: TGCAGCGTGGGGGGACAGGGCCCCTCCTACGAGCAGTACTTC. Amino acid sequence: CSVGGQGPSYEQYF. The V gene is TRBV29-1, the J gene TRBJ2-7, with 9 bases matching TRBD1. Germline CDR1 SQVTM, CDR2 ANQGSEA. The CDR3 extends over 14 amino acids. V gave up 6 bases and J gave up 0 bases; unmatched junction bases: 6.

Relative to its sample, this clonotype is medium-sized (0.01 to 0.1%). This chain connects TRBV20-1 to TRBJ1-5; no definite D call. This CDR3 comprises 16 residues. V was pared by 0 bases and J by 0 bases, with 12 bases between. The germline CDR1 and CDR2 sequences are DFQATT and SNEGSKA (reference sequence). CDR3 protein: CSARDYADGSNQPQHF. The DNA for the CDR3 is TGCAGTGCTAGAGACTACGCCGACGGTAGCAATCAGCCCCAGCATTTT.

The sample holds a few counts of this clonotype. The V gene is TRBV6-1, the J gene TRBJ1-5, with TRBD1 identical over 9 bases. The trim removed 7 bases at V and 0 bases at J, leaving 16 bases unmatched. The CDR3 is 19 amino acids. CDR1 MNHNS and CDR2 SASEGT come from the germline V gene. The CDR3 sequence: CASNIFPGQGPYSNQPQHF. CDR3 DNA sequence: TGTGCCAGCAACATCTTTCCGGGACAGGGACCTTATAGCAATCAGCCCCAGCATTTT.

This clonotype was counted between two and nine times. The V gene is TRBV24-1, the J gene TRBJ2-5, with D perhaps matching TRBD1 or TRBD2 (7 bases each). V lost 0 bases to trimming and J lost 5 bases, with 15 bases between them. Germline V lookup: CDR1 KGHDR, CDR2 SFDVKD. The CDR3 runs 16 residues. CDR3 protein: CATSDLQGGAGETQYF. The CDR3 DNA is TGTGCCACCAGTGATTTGCAGGGGGGGGCAGGTGAGACCCAGTACTTC.

The rearrangement joins TRBV28 to TRBJ1-1; 7 bases agree with TRBD1. This CDR3 is 13 amino acids long. The V gene's germline CDR1 is MDHEN and CDR2 SYDVKM. V dropped 6 bases and J dropped 0; count of bases not matched to a gene: 1. The CDR3 DNA reads as TGTGCCAGCAGGACAGGGATGAACACTGAAGCTTTCTTT. Translating it yields CASRTGMNTEAFF.

This clonotype was detected ten times or more. This chain connects TRBV7-9 to TRBJ2-7, with TRBD1 as a possible D gene (6 bases). V lost 3 bases, J lost 6 bases, and 9 bases lay in between. The CDR3 runs to 12 residues. The germline CDR1 and CDR2 sequences are SEHNR and FQNEAQ (reference sequence). In DNA, the CDR3 is TGTGCCAGCAGCTTTCAGGGGCGCGAGCAGTACTTC. This codes for CASSFQGREQYF.

This clonotype is judged medium-sized. The chain carries TRBV29-1 and TRBJ2-7; maybe TRBD1 (6 bases). CDR1 is SQVTM, CDR2 ANQGSEA, per germline. There are 15 residues in the CDR3. Trimming shortened V by 6 bases and J by 4 bases, and 22 bases separated the two germline ends. The CDR3 protein is CSVRTRDMVAYEQYF. The CDR3 bases are TGCAGCGTCCGGACCAGGGACATGGTGGCGTACGAGCAGTACTTC.

This clonotype was observed a few times. The V gene is TRBV7-9, the J gene TRBJ2-1; tentative D call: TRBD1 (5 bases). The CDR3 is 14 residues long. Germline CDR1 reads SEHNR; CDR2 reads FQNEAQ (reference sequence). V dropped 5 bases and J dropped 5 bases, with 13 bases sitting between them. As DNA, the CDR3 is TGTGCCAGCAGCCGACTGGACACAAACAATGAGCAGTTCTTC. The encoded protein is CASSRLDTNNEQFF.

This clonotype was seen a single time. The chain links TRBV4-2 to TRBJ1-6, with D tentatively TRBD1 (6 bases). This CDR3 spans 15 amino acids. Germline-derived CDR1 and CDR2 are LGHNA and YNFKEQ. The ends were cut back, 0 bases at V and 9 bases at J, with 12 bases in the middle. The CDR3 spells CASSQDPGDSSPLHF. The CDR3 DNA reads TGTGCCAGCAGCCAAGATCCAGGGGATAGTTCACCCCTCCACTTT.

This clonotype was seen a few times. The chain links TRBV5-1 to TRBJ2-2; D is uncertain. V was pared by 2 bases and J by 1 base, with 6 bases between. CDR1 SGHRS and CDR2 YFSETQ come from the germline V gene. The CDR3 contains 14 residues. DNA for the CDR3: TGCGCCAGCAGCTTCTCAGGGAACACCGGGGAGCTGTTTTTT. Translating it yields CASSFSGNTGELFF.

The rearrangement links TRBV27 to TRBJ1-2; TRBD1 aligns across 11 bases. The CDR3 spans 16 residues. V lost 6 bases and J lost 4; bases outside the gene matches: 10. Looked up from germline, CDR1 is MNHEY and CDR2 is SMNVEV (reference sequence). DNA for the CDR3: TGTGCCAGCAGCCGCGGGGGAGGGACAGGGGGCTATGGCTACACCTTC. Translated, it gives CASSRGGGTGGYGYTF.

V gene TRBV29-1 combines with J gene TRBJ1-1, with D perhaps matching TRBD1 (6 bases). CDR1 and CDR2 (germline): SQVTM, ANQGSEA. V was trimmed by 3 bases and J by 1 base, leaving 24 bases between them. This CDR3 region has 18 residues. The CDR3 coding sequence is TGCAGCGTTGATGGACTATTAAAGGGGGAAAAGGCGAACACTGAAGCTTTCTTT. This gives the protein CSVDGLLKGEKANTEAFF.

As to this clonotype: With a much larger clone just one base away, this may be a read error. The chain couples TRBV25-1 to TRBJ2-3; D is possibly TRBD2 (6 bases). The CDR3 extends over 14 amino acids. CDR1 is MGHDK, CDR2 SYGVNS, per germline. The V end was cut by 2 bases, the J end by 6 bases, with 12 bases between. The CDR3: CASSETTRPDTQYF. The CDR3 DNA reads TGTGCCAGCAGTGAAACGACTAGGCCGGATACGCAGTATTTT. The whole variable domain, remainder taken from reference TRBV25-1 and TRBJ2-3, is EADIYQTPRYLVIGTGKKITLECSQTMGHDKMYWYQQDPGMELHLIHYSYGVNSTEKGDLSSESTVSRIRTEHFPLTLESARPSHTSQYLCASSETTRPDTQYFGPGTRLTVL.

About this clonotype itself: A much larger clone differs from this one at a single base, so this may be a read error. This CDR3 fails to terminate in the conserved phenylalanine or tryptophan, so it likely reflects a read error. This sequence joins TRBV9 and TRBJ1-1; D is unresolved. Trimming pared 0 bases from V and 4 bases from J, leaving 1 base between. The CDR3 is made up of 11 amino acids. Germline V gives CDR1 SGDLS, CDR2 YYNGEE. Here the CDR3 reads CASSVVTEAFL. In DNA, the CDR3 is TGTGCCAGCAGCGTAGTCACTGAAGCTTTCCTT.

This clonotype showed up many times. J is TRBJ2-2 and V is TRBV5-1; 11 nucleotides align to TRBD2. The CDR3 runs 17 residues. V was pared by 2 bases and J by 1 base, with 4 bases of the junction left unmatched. Per germline, CDR1 SGHRS and CDR2 YFSETQ. The CDR3 DNA is TGCGCCAGCAGCTTTGGAGGACTAGCGGGGAACACCGGGGAGCTGTTTTTT. This sequence encodes CASSFGGLAGNTGELFF.

Only one count was recorded for this clonotype. The chain links TRBV15 to TRBJ1-4; D call uncertain. The CDR3 totals 16 residues. From germline, CDR1 is LNHNV and CDR2 YYDKDF (reference sequence). Trimming cost V 5 bases and J 5 bases, with 18 bases left between them. The CDR3 reads CATSLHSPMANEKLFF. CDR3 sequence (DNA): TGTGCCACCAGCCTCCATAGCCCCATGGCAAATGAAAAACTGTTTTTT. The full variable domain, rest sourced from reference TRBV15 and TRBJ1-4, is DAMVIQNPRYQVTQFGKPVTLSCSQTLNHNVMYWYQQKSSQAPKLLFHYYDKDFNNEADTPDNFQSRRPNTSFCFLDIRSPGLGDTAMYLCATSLHSPMANEKLFFGSGTQLSVL.

This rearrangement joins TRBV12-3 or TRBV12-4 to TRBJ2-3; D gene uncertain. The CDR3 is 13 residues long. The germline V and J ends were trimmed by 3 bases and 11 bases, with 15 bases remaining between them. CDR3 nucleotides: TGTGCCAGCAGTTTTATTAGCCCCGAGGTGCAGTATTTT. It encodes CASSFISPEVQYF.

This clonotype was picked up one time. The chain has TRBV27 and TRBJ2-2, with a tentative D call TRBD1 (8 bases). The germline CDR1 and CDR2 sequences are MNHEY and SMNVEV (reference sequence). The CDR3 consists of 14 residues. Trimming took off 5 bases at V and 7 bases at J, with 14 bases between the two ends. The CDR3 DNA reads TGTGCCAGCAGTCACAGGGGGGGGGACGGGGAGCTGTTTTTT. Its translation is CASSHRGGDGELFF.

As for this clonotype: One junction end disagrees with the germline gene, perhaps due to a read error. J is TRBJ2-7 and V is TRBV6-5; the D gene is possibly TRBD1 (6 bases). The CDR3 totals 14 residues. The V gene's germline CDR1 is MNHEY and CDR2 SVGAGI. CDR3 loop: CTSSPDRVCYEQYF. The CDR3 region has the DNA TGTACCAGCAGTCCGGACAGAGTCTGCTACGAGCAGTACTTC.